The 4 T cell receptor beta chains presented below share a single source sample, sequenced in a study of CD8+ T cells in alopecia areata. Sequencing used cDNA as its template, made by extracting RNA and reverse transcribing it. Generated by immunoSEQ multiplex PCR, the TCRdb table keeps only in-frame clones and is missing some. This sample has 180,000 or so clones, with 65% to 75% found just once. This material consisted of CD8+ T cells sorted from blood, taken at week 0. These receptors were obtained from a human donor with alopecia areata.

The V gene is TRBV7-2, the J gene TRBJ1-2; D is possibly TRBD1 (6 bases). The CDR3 runs to 14 residues. From germline, CDR1 is SGHTA and CDR2 FQGNSA. Trimming cost V 5 bases and J 4 bases, with 14 bases left between them. The CDR3 loop reads CASSPTGRFYGYTF. CDR3 nucleotides: TGTGCCAGCAGCCCGACAGGTCGATTCTATGGCTACACCTTC.

There are a few counts of this clone. The genes are TRBV5-6 and TRBJ1-5, with D hard to call. Germline V lookup: CDR1 SGHDT, CDR2 YYEEEE. The CDR3 runs to 12 residues. The V end was cut by 0 bases, the J end by 7 bases, with 5 bases between. CDR3 sequence reads: CASSLGFQPQHF. CDR3 DNA: TGTGCCAGCAGCTTGGGGTTCCAGCCCCAGCATTTT.

This chain joins TRBV13 and TRBJ2-1; 10 positions match TRBD2. CDR3 length: 18 amino acids. CDR1 and CDR2 (germline): PRHDT, FYEKMQ (reference sequence). Trimming removed 2 bases from V and 1 base from J; junction bases left unmatched: 8. CDR3 in amino acids: CASSLSPAGGGSYNEQFF. CDR3 in DNA: TGTGCCAGCAGCTTATCCCCAGCGGGGGGGGGTTCCTACAATGAGCAGTTCTTC.

A few counts support this clone. The gene calls are TRBV29-1 and TRBJ1-2; D call uncertain. Germline-derived CDR1 and CDR2 are SQVTM and ANQGSEA. Deletions cut 4 bases from V and 4 bases from J, with 7 bases between. This CDR3 region has 11 residues. The CDR3 sequence: CSVATAYGYTF. The DNA of the CDR3 is TGCAGCGTTGCGACGGCCTATGGCTACACCTTC.